The 18 T cell receptor beta chains in this list originate from one sample, sequenced in a study of blood T cell repertoires in COVID-19. The protocol was immunoSEQ multiplex PCR, while the TCRdb copy is restricted to in-frame clones and leaves out a portion. Found here are over 200,000 clones, 75% to 90% of them singletons; the top ten hold roughly 5%. The material sequenced was peripheral blood. All receptors come from a human donor in a cohort sampled during active COVID-19.

The chain carries TRBV30 and TRBJ1-6, with D unclear. Germline loops: CDR1 GTSNPN, CDR2 SVGIG (reference sequence). The CDR3 loop spans 15 amino acids. Deletions cut 1 base from V and 10 bases from J, with 17 bases between. The CDR3 protein is CAWSEPGVRGSPLHF. CDR3 coding DNA: TGTGCCTGGAGTGAGCCAGGAGTCAGAGGGTCACCCCTCCACTTT. The whole variable domain, remainder taken from reference TRBV30 and TRBJ1-6, is SQTIHQWPATLVQPVGSPLSLECTVEGTSNPNLYWYRQAAGRGLQLLFYSVGIGQISSEVPQNLSASRPQDRQFILSSKKLLLSDSGFYLCAWSEPGVRGSPLHFGNGTRLTVT.

This chain connects TRBV5-8 to TRBJ2-1, with TRBD2 identical over 13 bases. The CDR3 is 14 residues long. V trimming: 2 bases; J trimming: 14 bases; junction bases outside the gene matches: 7. CDR1 SGHTS and CDR2 YDEGEE come from the germline V gene. CDR3 in amino acids: CASSFSGTSGIKFF. CDR3 nucleotide sequence: TGTGCCAGCAGCTTTTCTGGGACTAGCGGGATAAAGTTCTTC.

V usage is TRBV20-1 and J usage is TRBJ1-2, with no clear D. V lost 3 bases and J 0 bases, leaving 11 bases between the germline ends. Germline CDR1 reads DFQATT; CDR2 reads SNEGSKA (reference sequence). This CDR3 is built from 14 residues. The CDR3 DNA reads as TGCAGTGCTAGTCCCACCGGTTCTAACTATGGCTACACCTTC. Protein sequence: CSASPTGSNYGYTF.

This rearrangement joins TRBV5-1 to TRBJ1-1; 8 bases are a match to TRBD1. Trimming at V came to 4 bases and at J to 1 base, leaving 6 bases not matched to a gene. Germline CDR1 and CDR2: SGHRS and YFSETQ. This CDR3 spans 15 amino acids. The CDR3 here is CASSRWTGTNTEAFF. CDR3 in DNA: TGCGCCAGCAGCAGATGGACAGGGACGAACACTGAAGCTTTCTTT.

The gene calls are TRBV7-2 and TRBJ2-7, with 7 bases matching TRBD1. The CDR3 is made up of 13 amino acids. Trimming cost V 6 bases and J 5 bases; bases outside gene matches: 7. In germline, CDR1 is SGHTA, CDR2 FQGNSA. The CDR3 DNA sequence: TGTGCCAGCAGGACAACAGGGGCAGACGAGCAGTACTTC. Amino acids: CASRTTGADEQYF.

This chain connects TRBV20-1 to TRBJ1-3; no firm D call. CDR1 is DFQATT, CDR2 SNEGSKA, per germline (reference sequence). Trimming took 3 bases from V and 3 from J, leaving 15 bases between them. This CDR3 spans 15 amino acids. This CDR3 is CSASDFSALGNTIYF. CDR3 in DNA: TGCAGTGCTAGTGATTTCAGCGCCCTTGGAAACACCATATATTTT.

The chain employs TRBV7-3 and TRBJ2-6; no clear D. Between the trimmed V and J ends, which lost 4 bases and 4 bases, there was a span of 8 bases. This CDR3 has 14 amino acids. Germline V gene data show CDR1 as SGHTA and CDR2 as FQGTGA. The CDR3: CASSSPPGANVLTF. In nucleotides, the CDR3 is TGTGCCAGCAGCTCCCCCCCGGGGGCCAACGTCCTGACTTTC.

The V gene is TRBV4-1, the J gene TRBJ2-7; TRBD1 agrees at 7 bases. The V and J ends lost 3 bases and 5 bases, in that order; junction bases with no gene match: 7. This CDR3 is built from 14 residues. Germline lookup yields CDR1 MGHRA and CDR2 YSYEKL. The CDR3 sequence is CASSHADRFDEQYF. The CDR3 DNA reads as TGCGCCAGCAGCCACGCGGACAGGTTTGACGAGCAGTACTTC.

The genes are TRBV6-5 and TRBJ1-2; D is possibly TRBD1 (6 bases). The germline gives CDR1 MNHEY, CDR2 SVGAGI. V lost 5 bases, J lost 7 bases, and 17 bases lay in between. This CDR3 contains 14 residues. DNA for the CDR3: TGTGCCAGCAGTCGACCACAGGGTCCGGGTGGCTACACCTTC. Its protein product is CASSRPQGPGGYTF.

This CDR3 reads CASSQDVGKVDVAEAFF. As DNA, the CDR3 is TGTGCCAGCAGCCAAGATGTCGGGAAAGTGGACGTAGCTGAAGCTTTCTTT. J is TRBJ1-1 and V is TRBV14; D not certain. Germline assignment: CDR1 SGHDN and CDR2 FVKESK. The germline V and J ends were trimmed by 0 bases and 6 bases, with 20 bases remaining between them. CDR3 length equals 17 residues.

The genes are TRBV7-3 and TRBJ2-1, with 14 bases fitting TRBD2. The germline V gene has CDR1 SGHTA and CDR2 FQGTGA. CDR3 size: 13 residues. With 10 bases clipped from V and 9 bases from J, the junction kept 5 bases outside the gene matches. This chain's CDR3 is CATGLAGGVEQFF. The CDR3 region has the DNA TGTGCCACAGGACTAGCGGGAGGTGTTGAGCAGTTCTTC.

This clone has a single count. The chain is built from TRBV19 and TRBJ2-1; possibly TRBD2 for D (6 bases). V lost 5 bases and J 9 bases, leaving 20 bases between the germline ends. Germline V CDR1 and CDR2: LNHDA, SQIVND (reference sequence). The CDR3 totals 15 residues. The CDR3 sequence is CASSLGLSNGGEQFF. The CDR3 bases are TGTGCCAGTAGTCTGGGACTGTCTAATGGGGGTGAGCAGTTCTTC.

The chain is built from TRBV7-2 and TRBJ2-7, with 8 bases fitting TRBD1. The junction had 8 bases not matched to a gene; V was cut back by 4 bases and J by 6 bases. CDR3 length: 14 residues. Germline values: CDR1 SGHTA, CDR2 FQGNSA. The CDR3 sequence: CASSSDRGWSEQYF. The CDR3 nucleotides read TGTGCCAGCAGCTCCGACAGGGGATGGAGCGAGCAGTACTTC.

This sequence joins TRBV6-1 and TRBJ1-3, with a tentative D call TRBD1 (5 bases). There are 16 residues in the CDR3. The germline gives CDR1 MNHNS, CDR2 SASEGT. Trimming stripped 0 bases from V and 5 bases from J, with 14 bases between. For the CDR3, the DNA is TGTGCCAGCAGTGAAGCGTGGCAGGGCGGCAGAAACACCATATATTTT. Protein sequence: CASSEAWQGGRNTIYF.

The CDR3 reads CASSRGSGGINTGELFF. The CDR3 bases are TGTGCCAGCAGCCGCGGTTCGGGGGGGATTAACACCGGGGAGCTGTTTTTT. This chain connects TRBV11-3 to TRBJ2-2; 8 bases map to TRBD2. V shed 5 bases and J 2 bases; nucleotides not matched to a gene: 10. CDR3 length: 17 amino acids. Germline V gene lookup returns CDR1 SGHNT and CDR2 YENEEA.

V usage is TRBV5-1 and J usage is TRBJ1-2, with no clear D. Germline values: CDR1 SGHRS, CDR2 YFSETQ. Deletions cut 4 bases from V and 2 bases from J, with 15 bases between. This CDR3 is 15 amino acids long. CDR3 sequence reads: CASSLDGEQNYGYTF. In DNA, the CDR3 is TGCGCCAGCAGCCTCGACGGGGAGCAAAACTATGGCTACACCTTC.

V gene TRBV15 combines with J gene TRBJ2-7; 10 bases are a match to TRBD1. The CDR3 covers 16 residues. The germline CDR1 and CDR2 sequences are LNHNV and YYDKDF (reference sequence). The ends lost 1 base at V and 5 bases at J; junction bases unmatched: 8. The CDR3 nucleotides are TGTGCCACCAGCAGAGGACAGGGGGCCGGACGACACGAGCAGTACTTC. Protein sequence: CATSRGQGAGRHEQYF.

V usage is TRBV12-3 or TRBV12-4 and J usage is TRBJ1-2; D gene ambiguous. The length of the CDR3 is 11 residues. The V end was cut by 6 bases, the J end by 5 bases, with 7 bases between. The CDR3, as DNA: TGTGCCAGCAGAACAGTGTATGGCTACACCTTC. This sequence encodes CASRTVYGYTF.